The 10 T cell receptor beta chains given below trace back to one sample, sequenced in a study of T cell repertoires in cytomegalovirus infection. MiXCR, applied by TCRdb to the reads, yields one record per CDR3 protein. The table lists more than 150,000 distinct CDR3 sequences, about 21% of them singletons. Sequencing used PBMCs. These TCRs come from a human donor in good health (CMV status not recorded). Some clones in this sample may be carry-over from other donors' samples.

This chain connects TRBV7-9 to TRBJ1-3, with no clear D. The CDR3 covers 12 residues. The germline V gene encodes CDR1 SEHNR and CDR2 FQNEAQ (reference sequence). V dropped 2 bases and J dropped 3 bases, with 2 bases sitting between them. CDR3 bases: TGTGCCAGCAGCTTAAATGGAAACACCATATATTTT. This translates into CASSLNGNTIYF.

This clonotype has just a few counts. This may stem from a read error, because a much larger clone lies one nucleotide away. The V and J genes are TRBV2 and TRBJ2-5; D unclear. Germline lookup yields CDR1 SNHLY and CDR2 FYNNEI. Trimming cost V 7 bases and J 3 bases, with 6 bases left between them. This CDR3 has 11 amino acids. CDR3 in amino acids: CASTLKETQYF. The CDR3 region has the DNA TGTGCCAGCACCTTAAAAGAGACCCAGTACTTC.

This clonotype has just a few counts. The rearrangement uses TRBV6-1 and TRBJ1-1; TRBD1 is a possible D gene (5 bases). Germline CDR1 is MNHNS and CDR2 is SASEGT. There are 15 residues in the CDR3. Trimming pared 8 bases from V and 1 base from J, leaving 17 bases between. The CDR3 reads CASRGRASANTEAFF. The CDR3 region has the DNA TGTGCCAGCCGGGGGAGAGCGTCTGCGAACACTGAAGCTTTCTTT.

This clonotype was counted a few times. The V call is TRBV10-2, the J call TRBJ1-2; 9 bases fit TRBD1. CDR1 and CDR2 (germline): WSHSY, SAAADI. V trimming: 7 bases; J trimming: 8 bases; junction bases outside the gene matches: 11. The CDR3 has 14 amino acids. The CDR3, as DNA: TGCGCCAGCACTGTCCGAACAGGGGGCGCGGGCTACACCTTC. This codes for CASTVRTGGAGYTF.

In its sample, this clonotype was seen many times. The chain couples TRBV7-2 to TRBJ2-2; TRBD1 aligns across 10 bases. The CDR3 extends over 15 amino acids. Unmatched junction bases numbered 5, after V lost 4 bases and J lost 6 bases. Germline V gene sequence: CDR1 SGHTA, CDR2 FQGNSA. DNA of the CDR3: TGTGCCAGCAGCTACCGGACAGGGGGTTCCGGGGAGCTGTTTTTT. Protein: CASSYRTGGSGELFF.

The chain combines TRBV20-1 with TRBJ2-1, with a tentative D call TRBD2 (5 bases). V lost 7 bases and J 9 bases, leaving 22 bases between the germline ends. From germline, CDR1 is DFQATT and CDR2 SNEGSKA (reference sequence). The CDR3 runs to 14 residues. CDR3 DNA sequence: TGCAGTGTCTCACCCGGACCGATCCGGGGTGAGCAGTTCTTC. This translates into CSVSPGPIRGEQFF.

The rearrangement joins TRBV11-2 to TRBJ2-5, with TRBD2 matching over 7 bases. Germline V CDR1 and CDR2: SGHAT, FQNNGV. The CDR3 has 18 amino acids. After removal of 3 bases from V and 5 bases from J, the junction contained 18 bases not matched to a gene. In DNA form, the CDR3 reads TGTGCCAGCAGCTTGCCTATCCTAGCGGTGGGAGACGAGGAGACCCAGTACTTC. Its translation: CASSLPILAVGDEETQYF.

Many counts were recorded for this clonotype. V is TRBV28 and J is TRBJ2-7, with D perhaps matching TRBD1 (6 bases). V lost 8 bases, J lost 3 bases, and 20 bases lay in between. Per germline, CDR1 MDHEN and CDR2 SYDVKM. CDR3 length: 15 residues. The CDR3 nucleotides are TGTGCCAGCGCCGGAACAGGGAAGTATCGCTACGAGCAGTACTTC. Translated, it gives CASAGTGKYRYEQYF.

The CDR3 loop is CASSPSGVENIQYF. As DNA, the CDR3 is TGTGCCAGCAGCCCATCAGGGGTTGAAAACATTCAGTACTTC. The chain couples TRBV7-3 to TRBJ2-4, with D tentatively TRBD1 (6 bases). Trimming removed 5 bases from V and 5 bases from J, with 13 bases in between. The CDR3 runs to 14 residues. CDR1 and CDR2 (germline): SGHTA, FQGTGA. Supplemented by reference TRBV7-3 and TRBJ2-4, the full variable domain reads GAGVSQTPSNKVTEKGKYVELRCDPISGHTALYWYRQSLGQGPEFLIYFQGTGAADDSGLPNDRFFAVRPEGSVSTLKIQRTERGDSAVYLCASSPSGVENIQYFGAGTRLSVL.

At least ten counts were recorded for this clonotype. The rearrangement joins TRBV11-2 to TRBJ1-2, with 7 positions matching TRBD1. CDR1 is SGHAT and CDR2 is FQNNGV in the germline V gene. This CDR3 is 12 amino acids long. Trimming at V came to 6 bases and at J to 6 bases, leaving 4 bases not matched to a gene. CDR3 coding DNA: TGTGCCAGCAGTCGGACAGGTCATGGCTACACCTTC. It codes for CASSRTGHGYTF. The variable domain in full, completed from reference TRBV11-2 and TRBJ1-2, reads EAGVAQSPRYKIIEKRQSVAFWCNPISGHATLYWYQQILGQGPKLLIQFQNNGVVDDSQLPKDRFSAERLKGVDSTLKIQPAKLEDSAVYLCASSRTGHGYTFGSGTRLTVV.